These 28 T cell receptor beta chains originate from one sample sequenced in a study of healthy donors' naive CD4 and CD8 T cells. Each TCR library used around 500 ng of total RNA and a linear amplification protocol. TCRdb analysed the reads with MiXCR anew, one entry per CDR3 protein. The sample holds 180,000 or so distinct CDR3 sequences, about 74% seen once. Source material: naive CD4+ and CD8+ T cells sorted from blood, pooled from several donors. These receptors originate from a pool of human donors in good health; the sample pools cells from several healthy donors.

The chain employs TRBV5-5 and TRBJ2-1; D unclear. V lost 2 bases and J 4 bases, leaving 4 bases between the germline ends. The V gene's germline CDR1 is SGHKS and CDR2 YYEKEE (reference sequence). The CDR3 is 12 amino acids. The CDR3 is CASSLQYNEQFF. For the CDR3, the DNA is TGTGCCAGCAGCTTACAATACAATGAGCAGTTCTTC.

The sample holds a few counts of this clonotype. The rearrangement links TRBV19 to TRBJ2-7, with 8 bases that match TRBD1. This CDR3 has 15 amino acids. Germline CDR1 LNHDA, CDR2 SQIVND (reference sequence). J was trimmed by 1 base and V by 4 bases; bases with no gene match: 6. The CDR3 coding sequence is TGTGCCAGTAGTACCCAGGGGGCCGGATCCTACGAGCAGTACTTC. Amino acid sequence: CASSTQGAGSYEQYF.

Turning to this clonotype: Germline and junction disagree at one end, which may indicate a read error. The chain employs TRBV2 and TRBJ2-5; D might be TRBD2 (5 bases). In germline, CDR1 is SNHLY, CDR2 FYNNEI. The CDR3 length is 13 residues. The CDR3 loop is CASKIAFLETQYF. Here the CDR3 DNA reads TGTGCCAGTAAAATAGCGTTCCTGGAGACTCAGTACTTC.

This clonotype has a handful of counts. The chain couples TRBV19 to TRBJ2-1, with 10 bases fitting TRBD2. V shed 5 bases and J 7 bases; nucleotides not matched to a gene: 5. CDR3 length equals 14 residues. Germline loops: CDR1 LNHDA, CDR2 SQIVND (reference sequence). The CDR3 DNA is TGTGCCAGTAGTCCTTATAGCGGGAGGAATGAGCAGTTCTTC. It encodes CASSPYSGRNEQFF.

The table lists this clonotype with a few counts. V and J are TRBV29-1 and TRBJ1-1; D possibly corresponds to TRBD1 (6 bases). The CDR3 has 12 amino acids. Germline CDR1 and CDR2: SQVTM and ANQGSEA. Trimming removed 6 bases from V and 7 bases from J, with 15 bases in between. The CDR3 region is CSVPGQSLEAFF. Written as DNA, the CDR3 is TGCAGCGTGCCGGGACAATCCCTTGAAGCTTTCTTT.

The chain uses TRBV6-2 or TRBV6-3 and TRBJ1-2; TRBD1 agrees at 10 bases. The CDR3 is 14 amino acids. The junction had 3 bases not matched to a gene; V was cut back by 5 bases and J by 3 bases. The germline gives CDR1 MNHEY, CDR2 SVGEGT. In nucleotides, the CDR3 is TGTGCCAGCAGTGGAGGACAGGGGGACTATGGCTACACCTTC. Amino acid sequence: CASSGGQGDYGYTF.

This chain uses TRBV5-1 with TRBJ2-7; tentatively, D is TRBD2 (5 bases). CDR1 and CDR2 (germline): SGHRS, YFSETQ. The CDR3 extends over 16 amino acids. V lost 4 bases and J lost 2, with 19 bases in between. CDR3 in amino acids: CASSAPGSGGPYEQYF. In nucleotides, the CDR3 is TGCGCCAGCAGCGCGCCGGGGAGCGGCGGACCCTACGAGCAGTACTTC.

The J gene is TRBJ2-5, the V gene TRBV29-1; D remains unclear. The CDR3 totals 10 residues. V was clipped by 6 bases and J by 3 bases, with 5 bases between them. The V gene's germline CDR1 is SQVTM and CDR2 ANQGSEA. CDR3 sequence: CSVSEETQYF. CDR3 nucleotide sequence: TGCAGCGTCTCCGAAGAGACCCAGTACTTC.

This clonotype turned up a few times. This sequence joins TRBV19 and TRBJ2-1; D not certain. With 5 bases removed from V and 3 bases from J, the gap between germline ends came to 8 bases. CDR3 length equals 13 residues. Germline values: CDR1 LNHDA, CDR2 SQIVND (reference sequence). CDR3 protein: CASSLSNYNEQFF. The CDR3 nucleotides are TGTGCCAGTAGTCTTAGCAACTACAATGAGCAGTTCTTC.

This clonotype has more than one count but fewer than ten. This chain joins TRBV25-1 and TRBJ2-7, with D unresolved. Trimming removed 6 bases at V and 3 bases at J, with 9 bases between. Germline values: CDR1 MGHDK, CDR2 SYGVNS. The CDR3 totals 12 residues. CDR3 sequence reads: CASSQAGYEQYF. The DNA of the CDR3 is TGTGCCAGCAGCCAGGCAGGCTACGAGCAGTACTTC.

The CDR3 sequence: CSAHSALLGQADEEQYF. CDR3 coding DNA: TGCAGTGCTCACTCGGCCCTACTCGGACAGGCTGATGAGGAGCAGTACTTC. V gene TRBV20-1 combines with J gene TRBJ2-7, with TRBD1 matching 7 bases. V lost 5 bases to trimming and J lost 7 bases; unmatched junction nucleotides: 23. This CDR3 is built from 17 residues. Germline V lookup: CDR1 DFQATT, CDR2 SNEGSKA (reference sequence).

This clonotype was recorded many times. V gene TRBV29-1 combines with J gene TRBJ2-7, with D uncertain. Germline loops: CDR1 SQVTM, CDR2 ANQGSEA. The CDR3 covers 10 residues. The V end lost 4 bases, the J end lost 1 base, and 2 bases lay between the germline ends. The CDR3 sequence is CSVGSYEQYF. As DNA, the CDR3 is TGCAGCGTTGGGTCCTACGAGCAGTACTTC.

This clonotype was recorded a few times. CDR3 in amino acids: CASSLDRDYEQYF. Written as DNA, the CDR3 is TGTGCCAGCAGTCTGGACAGGGACTACGAGCAGTACTTC. The rearrangement links TRBV6-5 to TRBJ2-7; 8 bases align to TRBD1. V lost 5 bases to trimming and J lost 3 bases; unmatched junction nucleotides: 3. The CDR3 is 13 amino acids. CDR1 and CDR2 from the germline V gene are MNHEY and SVGAGI.

The rearrangement links TRBV15 to TRBJ1-5; the D gene is possibly TRBD1 (5 bases). CDR1 and CDR2 (germline): LNHNV, YYDKDF (reference sequence). The V gene lost 0 bases and the J gene lost 1 base, with 7 bases spanning the gap. CDR3 length: 15 amino acids. The CDR3 coding sequence is TGTGCCACCAGCAGAGATCGGGGCAGCAATCAGCCCCAGCATTTT. It specifies CATSRDRGSNQPQHF. Full variable domain (outside the CDR3, taken from reference TRBV15 and TRBJ1-5): DAMVIQNPRYQVTQFGKPVTLSCSQTLNHNVMYWYQQKSSQAPKLLFHYYDKDFNNEADTPDNFQSRRPNTSFCFLDIRSPGLGDTAMYLCATSRDRGSNQPQHFGDGTRLSIL.

The gene calls are TRBV5-4 and TRBJ2-5, with a weak D call TRBD1 (6 bases). V gave up 3 bases and J gave up 2 bases, with 11 bases separating them. This CDR3 is 14 amino acids long. The V gene's germline CDR1 is SGHNT and CDR2 YYREEE (reference sequence). The CDR3 loop reads CASSSQGRQETQYF. The CDR3 DNA is TGTGCCAGCAGCTCACAGGGCAGGCAAGAGACCCAGTACTTC.

This clonotype was observed a few times. The rearrangement uses TRBV29-1 and TRBJ1-5; TRBD1 aligns across 7 bases. The CDR3 contains 14 residues. Trimming took 6 bases from V and 5 from J; bases not matched to a gene: 10. From germline, CDR1 is SQVTM and CDR2 ANQGSEA. The CDR3 is CSVTTQGLHQPQHF. The CDR3 DNA is TGCAGCGTCACCACACAGGGGCTCCATCAGCCCCAGCATTTT.

The chain couples TRBV6-5 to TRBJ2-5; the match to TRBD1 covers 10 bases. The ends lost 6 bases at V and 4 bases at J; junction bases unmatched: 14. The CDR3 is made up of 17 amino acids. Germline loops: CDR1 MNHEY, CDR2 SVGAGI. This CDR3 reads CASRKDRGRLLRETQYF. For the CDR3, the DNA is TGTGCCAGCAGGAAAGACAGGGGGCGCTTACTCAGAGAGACCCAGTACTTC.

The chain has TRBV29-1 and TRBJ1-2, with 7 positions matching TRBD1. Per germline, CDR1 SQVTM and CDR2 ANQGSEA. This CDR3 has 12 amino acids. V shed 7 bases and J 2 bases; nucleotides not matched to a gene: 4. Written as DNA, the CDR3 is TGCAGCGCCCAACAGGGGAACTATGGCTACACCTTC. Its translation: CSAQQGNYGYTF.

The chain couples TRBV6-5 to TRBJ1-2, with D maybe TRBD1 (5 bases). V dropped 2 bases and J dropped 7 bases, with 11 bases sitting between them. The CDR3 contains 13 residues. Looked up from germline, CDR1 is MNHEY and CDR2 is SVGAGI. The CDR3: CASSYIDSSGYTF. The CDR3 region has the DNA TGTGCCAGCAGTTACATTGACAGCTCTGGCTACACCTTC.

This clonotype was found a few times. The gene calls are TRBV6-5 and TRBJ1-1; a weak D match, TRBD1 (6 bases). V was shortened by 5 bases and J by 4 bases, with 17 bases between the two germline ends. This CDR3 spans 15 amino acids. The germline gives CDR1 MNHEY, CDR2 SVGAGI. DNA of the CDR3: TGTGCCAGCAGTGACCCAGGGGTTCGGGGCACTGAAGCTTTCTTT. Protein: CASSDPGVRGTEAFF.

This chain uses TRBV27 with TRBJ1-5, with unresolved D. Trimming left V 3 bases short and J 1 base short, with 10 bases between. Germline assignment: CDR1 MNHEY and CDR2 SMNVEV (reference sequence). This CDR3 region has 15 residues. CDR3 in DNA: TGTGCCAGCAGTTTCGGCTCCTACAGCAATCAGCCCCAGCATTTT. It codes for CASSFGSYSNQPQHF.

The chain recombines TRBV19 with TRBJ2-1; 9 positions match TRBD1. The CDR3 totals 14 residues. Germline V gene data show CDR1 as LNHDA and CDR2 as SQIVND (reference sequence). The V gene end was trimmed by 10 bases and the J gene end by 8 bases; junction bases not matched to a gene: 12. This CDR3 is CATLDRGRIDEQFF. Written as DNA, the CDR3 is TGTGCCACCCTGGACAGGGGTAGAATTGATGAGCAGTTCTTC.

The chain joins TRBV15 to TRBJ2-7, with D perhaps being TRBD1 or TRBD2 (6 bases each). Trimming stripped 9 bases from V and 4 bases from J, with 13 bases between. The CDR3 length is 12 residues. Germline CDR1 is LNHNV and CDR2 is YYDKDF (reference sequence). The CDR3 loop is CATTEGGYEQYF. DNA of the CDR3: TGTGCCACTACGGAAGGGGGGTACGAGCAGTACTTC.

This rearrangement joins TRBV6-4 to TRBJ2-1; 10 positions agree with TRBD1. The J segment lost 8 bases and the V segment lost 5 bases, leaving 6 bases of the junction unmatched. This CDR3 has 14 residues. Germline lookup yields CDR1 MRHNA and CDR2 SNTAGT. The CDR3 protein is CASSQDRGAHEQFF. CDR3 bases: TGTGCCAGCAGTCAGGACAGGGGGGCCCATGAGCAGTTCTTC.

The J gene is TRBJ2-1, the V gene TRBV29-1; 10 bases agree with TRBD1. Looked up from germline, CDR1 is SQVTM and CDR2 is ANQGSEA. This CDR3 spans 13 amino acids. The J segment lost 8 bases and the V segment lost 6 bases, leaving 7 bases of the junction unmatched. The CDR3 DNA is TGCAGCGTCCAAGGGACAGGGGACCATGAGCAGTTCTTC. It yields the protein CSVQGTGDHEQFF.

As for this clonotype: A read error may produce the germline difference seen at one junction end. This chain links TRBV10-3 with TRBJ1-1, with TRBD1 identical over 7 bases. Looked up from germline, CDR1 is ENHRY and CDR2 is SYGVKD. The CDR3 consists of 12 residues. The CDR3 loop is CAVRGVDTEAFF. The CDR3 DNA reads as TGTGCCGTCAGGGGGGTGGACACTGAAGCTTTCTTT.

This clonotype turned up a few times. This chain uses TRBV29-1 with TRBJ2-3; D possibly uses TRBD1 or TRBD2 (5 bases each). The germline V gene encodes CDR1 SQVTM and CDR2 ANQGSEA. Trimming stripped 0 bases from V and 1 base from J, with 14 bases between. The CDR3 covers 16 residues. The CDR3: CSVEDPTGPRTDTQYF. Written as DNA, the CDR3 is TGCAGCGTTGAAGATCCGACGGGACCCCGCACAGATACGCAGTATTTT.

V and J are TRBV6-5 and TRBJ2-1, with D possibly TRBD1 on 5 matching bases. Germline V gene sequence: CDR1 MNHEY, CDR2 SVGAGI. The V gene lost 0 bases and the J gene lost 0 bases, with 6 bases spanning the gap. The CDR3 is made up of 15 amino acids. DNA of the CDR3: TGTGCCAGCAGTTACTCGACAGTCTCCTACAATGAGCAGTTCTTC. Residues: CASSYSTVSYNEQFF.